The clone carrying this T cell receptor (beta chain) has a count of ten or more. Its antigen is undetermined. The data were taken from a study of T cells in Graves' hyperthyroidism and ophthalmopathy. Study results and limitations: The model anticipated ophthalmopathy a median about 7 months pre-onset. In the blood, most expanded thyroid clonotypes above 0.001 appeared as well. From stable hyperthyroidism, ophthalmopathy was separated by a 13 V-J model.

TCR beta CDR3 regions were amplified from RNA transcripts. The study used the HTBI primer set for a first-round RT-PCR of the TCR CDR3. TCRdb used MiXCR to reprocess the multiplex PCR reads, holding one entry per CDR3 protein. The sample records some 440,000 distinct CDR3 sequences, around 16% being singletons. The hyperthyroidism patients had all been newly diagnosed, and their disease duration was under 2 months. Their ages ranged from 18 to 65 years. Germline V gives CDR1 MDHEN, CDR2 SYDVKM. Between the trimmed V and J ends, which lost 6 bases and 4 bases, there was a span of 15 bases. The length of the CDR3 is 15 residues.

Material: blood. This clonotype was obtained from a young woman with Graves' hyperthyroidism. The chain joins TRBV28 to TRBJ1-4; tentatively, D is TRBD1 (5 bases). CDR3 region: CASSPTRAHNEKLFF. The CDR3 nucleotides read TGTGCCAGCAGCCCCACCAGGGCCCATAATGAAAAACTGTTTTTT.